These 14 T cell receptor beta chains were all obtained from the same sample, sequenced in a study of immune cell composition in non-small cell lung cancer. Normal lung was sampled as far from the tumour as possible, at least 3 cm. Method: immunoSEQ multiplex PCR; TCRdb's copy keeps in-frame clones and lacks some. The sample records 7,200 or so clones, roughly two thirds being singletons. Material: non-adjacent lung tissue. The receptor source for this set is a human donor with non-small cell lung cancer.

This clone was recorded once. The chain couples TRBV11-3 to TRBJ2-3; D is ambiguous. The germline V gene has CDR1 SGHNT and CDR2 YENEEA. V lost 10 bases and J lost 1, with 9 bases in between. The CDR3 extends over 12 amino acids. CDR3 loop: CATSEGTDTQYF. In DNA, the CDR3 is TGTGCCACCTCAGAGGGCACAGATACGCAGTATTTT.

CDR3 nucleotide sequence: TGTGCCAGCAGCGTAGAAGGTACAGGGGCACGTGAGCAGTTCTTC. Protein product: CASSVEGTGAREQFF. The chain joins TRBV9 to TRBJ2-1; TRBD1 matches at 7 bases. Germline-derived CDR1 and CDR2 are SGDLS and YYNGEE. The CDR3 has 15 residues. The V segment lost 0 bases and the J segment 9 bases; nucleotides outside the gene matches: 9. Full variable domain (missing parts from reference TRBV9 and TRBJ2-1): DSGVTQTPKHLITATGQRVTLRCSPRSGDLSVYWYQQSLDQGLQFLIQYYNGEERAKGNILERFSAQQFPDLHSELNLSSLELGDSALYFCASSVEGTGAREQFFGPGTRLTVL.

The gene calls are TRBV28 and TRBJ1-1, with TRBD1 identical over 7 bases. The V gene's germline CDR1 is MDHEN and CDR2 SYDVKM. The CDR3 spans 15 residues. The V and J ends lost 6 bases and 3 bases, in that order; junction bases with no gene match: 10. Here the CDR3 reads CASSESTGRYTEAFF. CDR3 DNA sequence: TGTGCCAGCAGCGAATCGACAGGGCGTTACACTGAAGCTTTCTTT.

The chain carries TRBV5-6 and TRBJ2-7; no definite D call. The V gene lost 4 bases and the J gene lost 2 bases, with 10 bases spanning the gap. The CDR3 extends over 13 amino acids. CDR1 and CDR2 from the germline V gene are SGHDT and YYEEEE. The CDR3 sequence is CASSRLDTYEQYF. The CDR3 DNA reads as TGTGCCAGCAGCCGACTGGATACCTACGAGCAGTACTTC.

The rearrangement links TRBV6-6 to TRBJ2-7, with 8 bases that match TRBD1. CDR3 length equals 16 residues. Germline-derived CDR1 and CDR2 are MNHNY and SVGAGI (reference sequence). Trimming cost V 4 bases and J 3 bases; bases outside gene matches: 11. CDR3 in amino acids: CASSSRLRDRNYEQYF. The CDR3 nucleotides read TGTGCCAGCAGTTCTCGACTTCGGGACAGGAACTACGAGCAGTACTTC.

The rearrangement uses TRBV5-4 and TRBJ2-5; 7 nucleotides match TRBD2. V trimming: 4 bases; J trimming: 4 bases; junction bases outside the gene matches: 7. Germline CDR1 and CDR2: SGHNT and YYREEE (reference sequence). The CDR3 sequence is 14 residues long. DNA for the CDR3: TGTGCCAGCAGCGGAACTAGCGTAGGAGAGACCCAGTACTTC. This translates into CASSGTSVGETQYF.

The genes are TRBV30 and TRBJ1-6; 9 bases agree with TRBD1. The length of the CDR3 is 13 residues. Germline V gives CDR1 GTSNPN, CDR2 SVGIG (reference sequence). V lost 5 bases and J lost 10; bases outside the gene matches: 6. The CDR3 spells CAWLGTGHSPLHF. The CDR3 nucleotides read TGTGCCTGGCTCGGGACAGGGCACTCACCCCTCCACTTT.

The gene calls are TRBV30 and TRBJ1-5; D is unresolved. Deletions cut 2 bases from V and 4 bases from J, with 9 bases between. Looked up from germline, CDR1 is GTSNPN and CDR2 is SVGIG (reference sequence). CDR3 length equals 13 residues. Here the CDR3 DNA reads TGTGCCTGGAGTTCCTCCCCTAATCAGCCCCAGCATTTT. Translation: CAWSSSPNQPQHF.

DNA for the CDR3: TGTGCCATGGGGACGGGGGCCTACGAGCAGTACTTC. Translated, it gives CAMGTGAYEQYF. The V call is TRBV10-3, the J call TRBJ2-7; a weak D match, TRBD2 (6 bases). V was cut by 9 bases and J by 2 bases, with 11 bases left in between. Germline loops: CDR1 ENHRY, CDR2 SYGVKD. The CDR3 has 12 amino acids.

CDR3 residues: CASSPFKPPTNTEAFF. The DNA of the CDR3 is TGTGCCAGCAGTCCATTTAAGCCCCCTACGAACACTGAAGCTTTCTTT. This sequence joins TRBV7-9 and TRBJ1-1; no definite D call. The V end lost 6 bases, the J end lost 1 base, and 18 bases lay between the germline ends. The germline CDR1 and CDR2 sequences are SEHNR and FQNEAQ (reference sequence). The CDR3 covers 16 residues. Full variable domain (rest looked up from reference TRBV7-9 and TRBJ1-1): DTGVSQNPRHKITKRGQNVTFRCDPISEHNRLYWYRQTLGQGPEFLTYFQNEAQLEKSRLLSDRFSAERPKGSFSTLEIQRTEQGDSAMYLCASSPFKPPTNTEAFFGQGTRLTVV.

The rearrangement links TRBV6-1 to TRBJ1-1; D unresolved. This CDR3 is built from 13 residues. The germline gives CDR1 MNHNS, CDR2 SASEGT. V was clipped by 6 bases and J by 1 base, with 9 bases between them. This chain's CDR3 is CASRERKNTEAFF. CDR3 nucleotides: TGTGCCAGCAGGGAGAGGAAGAACACTGAAGCTTTCTTT.

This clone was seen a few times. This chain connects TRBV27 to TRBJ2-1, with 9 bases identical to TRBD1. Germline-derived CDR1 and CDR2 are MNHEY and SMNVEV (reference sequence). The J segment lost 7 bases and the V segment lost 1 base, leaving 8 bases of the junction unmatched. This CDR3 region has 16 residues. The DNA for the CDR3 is TGTGCCAGCAGTTTATACCGGGACAGGGCTCATAATGAGCAGTTCTTC. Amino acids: CASSLYRDRAHNEQFF.

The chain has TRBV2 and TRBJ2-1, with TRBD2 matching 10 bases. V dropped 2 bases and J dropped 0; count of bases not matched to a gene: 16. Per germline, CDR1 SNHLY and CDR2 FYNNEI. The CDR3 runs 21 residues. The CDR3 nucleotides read TGTGCCAGCAGTGAACTTAGTCTTTTAGCGGGGGGACCCAGCTCCTACAATGAGCAGTTCTTC. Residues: CASSELSLLAGGPSSYNEQFF.

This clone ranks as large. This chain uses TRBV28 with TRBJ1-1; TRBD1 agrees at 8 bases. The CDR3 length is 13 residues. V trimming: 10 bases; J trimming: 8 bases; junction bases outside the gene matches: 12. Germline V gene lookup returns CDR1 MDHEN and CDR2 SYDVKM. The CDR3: CATDRGSLREAFF. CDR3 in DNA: TGTGCCACAGACAGGGGAAGCTTGAGGGAAGCTTTCTTT. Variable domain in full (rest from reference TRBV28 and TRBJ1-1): DVKVTQSSRYLVKRTGEKVFLECVQDMDHENMFWYRQDPGLGLRLIYFSYDVKMKEKGDIPEGYSVSREKKERFSLILESASTNQTSMYLCATDRGSLREAFFGQGTRLTVV.